Listed below are T cell receptor beta chains from one sample, sequenced in a study of T-cell memory formation after mild COVID-19. TCRdb itself ran the 5' RACE reads through MiXCR, one entry per CDR3 protein. The sample has approximately 480,000 distinct CDR3 sequences, 18% seen once. Sequenced input: PBMCs or a T cell subset sorted from them (not recorded which). Receptors were obtained from an adult woman who had mild COVID-19 (a few samples of this study predate the infection). Cell type and time point are not known. The CDR3 runs from the conserved cysteine through the conserved F or W. A D gene is named only where the DNA matches it firmly. Only part of the rows carry a size: once, few, many, or a class if the clone is expanded.

v_gene: TRBV7-2; d_gene: TRBD2; j_gene: TRBJ2-3; abundance: many; CDR3aa: CASSIRTSGTDTQYF; CDR3nt: TGTGCCAGCAGCATACGGACTAGCGGCACAGATACGCAGTATTTT
v_gene: TRBV7-9; d_gene: -; j_gene: TRBJ1-3; abundance: -; CDR3aa: CASSFYTEFGNTIYF; CDR3nt: TGTGCCAGCAGCTTCTACACGGAATTTGGAAACACCATATATTTT
v_gene: TRBV21-1; d_gene: -; j_gene: TRBJ2-7; abundance: -; CDR3aa: CASSKDQPGLVYEQYF; CDR3nt: TGTGCCAGCAGCAAAGACCAGCCGGGACTAGTTTACGAGCAGTACTTC
v_gene: TRBV18; d_gene: TRBD1; j_gene: TRBJ2-7; abundance: many; CDR3aa: CASSPNAGTGIEQYF; CDR3nt: TGTGCCAGCTCACCTAATGCCGGGACAGGGATCGAGCAGTACTTC
v_gene: TRBV7-9; d_gene: -; j_gene: TRBJ2-7; abundance: few; CDR3aa: CASHVGGPGNEQYF; CDR3nt: TGTGCCAGCCACGTGGGGGGGCCCGGCAACGAGCAGTACTTC
v_gene: TRBV2; d_gene: -; j_gene: TRBJ1-5; abundance: -; CDR3aa: CASSDNRANQPQHF; CDR3nt: TGTGCCAGCAGTGATAACAGGGCTAATCAGCCCCAGCATTTT
v_gene: TRBV11-2; d_gene: TRBD2; j_gene: TRBJ2-3; abundance: few; CDR3aa: CASSSRISGGATDTQYF; CDR3nt: TGTGCCAGCAGCTCAAGAATCAGCGGGGGGGCCACAGATACGCAGTATTTT
v_gene: TRBV5-6; d_gene: TRBD2; j_gene: TRBJ2-1; abundance: -; CDR3aa: CASSLSQGLAQFF; CDR3nt: TGTGCCAGCAGCCTTTCCCAGGGACTAGCTCAGTTCTTC
v_gene: TRBV19; d_gene: -; j_gene: TRBJ2-1; abundance: few; CDR3aa: CASTRALGLFAEQFF; CDR3nt: TGTGCCAGTACCCGAGCCCTAGGCCTTTTCGCTGAGCAGTTCTTC
v_gene: TRBV10-3; d_gene: -; j_gene: TRBJ1-2; abundance: -; CDR3aa: CATGDFGDYGYTF; CDR3nt: TGTGCCACGGGGGACTTTGGGGACTATGGCTACACCTTC
v_gene: TRBV5-1; d_gene: TRBD1; j_gene: TRBJ2-7; abundance: many; CDR3aa: CASSGTGMDGSSYEQYF; CDR3nt: TGCGCCAGCAGCGGGACAGGGATGGATGGGAGCTCCTACGAGCAGTACTTC
v_gene: TRBV3-1; d_gene: TRBD1; j_gene: TRBJ1-1; abundance: -; CDR3aa: CASSQTGQGRVKAFF; CDR3nt: TGTGCCAGCAGCCAGACGGGACAGGGCCGGGTCAAAGCTTTCTTT
v_gene: TRBV19; d_gene: -; j_gene: TRBJ2-1; abundance: -; CDR3aa: CASSIDPSGVTYNEQFF; CDR3nt: TGTGCCAGTAGTATAGATCCGTCGGGGGTGACCTACAATGAGCAGTTCTTC
v_gene: TRBV12-3/TRBV12-4; d_gene: TRBD1; j_gene: TRBJ1-2; abundance: -; CDR3aa: CASTPQGDYGYTF; CDR3nt: TGTGCCAGCACCCCCCAGGGGGACTATGGCTACACCTTC
v_gene: TRBV7-9; d_gene: TRBD2; j_gene: TRBJ2-5; abundance: many; CDR3aa: CASSTSGRRETQYF; CDR3nt: TGTGCCAGCAGCACTAGCGGGAGGAGAGAGACCCAGTACTTC
v_gene: TRBV6-2/TRBV6-3; d_gene: TRBD2; j_gene: TRBJ2-3; abundance: -; CDR3aa: CASSLDDGLVDGIDTQYF; CDR3nt: TGTGCCAGCAGTCTGGACGACGGACTAGTCGATGGAATAGATACGCAGTATTTT